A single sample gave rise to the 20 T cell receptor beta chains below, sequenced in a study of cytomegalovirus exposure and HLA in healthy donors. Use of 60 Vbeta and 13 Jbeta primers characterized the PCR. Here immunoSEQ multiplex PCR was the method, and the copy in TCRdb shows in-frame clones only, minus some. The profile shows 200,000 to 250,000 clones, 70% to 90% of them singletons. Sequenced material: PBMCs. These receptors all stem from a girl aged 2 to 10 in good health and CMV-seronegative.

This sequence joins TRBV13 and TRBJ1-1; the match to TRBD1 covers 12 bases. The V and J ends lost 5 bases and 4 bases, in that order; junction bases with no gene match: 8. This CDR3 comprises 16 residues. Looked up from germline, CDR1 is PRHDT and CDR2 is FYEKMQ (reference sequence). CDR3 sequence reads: CASSQGDRGRTTEAFF. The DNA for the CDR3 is TGTGCCAGCAGCCAGGGGGACAGGGGGCGGACCACTGAAGCTTTCTTT.

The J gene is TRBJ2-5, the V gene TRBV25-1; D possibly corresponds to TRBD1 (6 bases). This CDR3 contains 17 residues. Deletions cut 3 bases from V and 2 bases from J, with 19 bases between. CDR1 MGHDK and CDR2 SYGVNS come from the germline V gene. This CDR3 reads CASSEVWGPEGQETQYF. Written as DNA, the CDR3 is TGTGCCAGCAGTGAGGTTTGGGGGCCTGAGGGACAAGAGACCCAGTACTTC. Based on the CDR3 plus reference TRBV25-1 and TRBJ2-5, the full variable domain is EADIYQTPRYLVIGTGKKITLECSQTMGHDKMYWYQQDPGMELHLIHYSYGVNSTEKGDLSSESTVSRIRTEHFPLTLESARPSHTSQYLCASSEVWGPEGQETQYFGPGTRLLVL.

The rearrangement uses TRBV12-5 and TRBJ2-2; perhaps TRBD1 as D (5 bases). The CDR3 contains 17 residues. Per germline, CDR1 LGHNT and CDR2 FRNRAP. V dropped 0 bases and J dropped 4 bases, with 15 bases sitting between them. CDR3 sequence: CASGLVQAALVTGELFF. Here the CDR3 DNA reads TGTGCTAGTGGTTTGGTACAGGCGGCGTTGGTCACCGGGGAGCTGTTTTTT. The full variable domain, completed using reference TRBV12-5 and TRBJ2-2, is DARVTQTPRHKVTEMGQEVTMRCQPILGHNTVFWYRQTMMQGLELLAYFRNRAPLDDSGMPKDRFSAEMPDATLATLKIQPSEPRDSAVYFCASGLVQAALVTGELFFGEGSRLTVL.

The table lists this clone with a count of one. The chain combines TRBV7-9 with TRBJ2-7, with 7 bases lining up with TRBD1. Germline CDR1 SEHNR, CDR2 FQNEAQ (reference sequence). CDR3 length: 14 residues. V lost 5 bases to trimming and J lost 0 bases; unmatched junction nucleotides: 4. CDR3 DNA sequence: TGTGCCAGCAGCAGCCGGGACAGCTCCTACGAGCAGTACTTC. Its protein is CASSSRDSSYEQYF.

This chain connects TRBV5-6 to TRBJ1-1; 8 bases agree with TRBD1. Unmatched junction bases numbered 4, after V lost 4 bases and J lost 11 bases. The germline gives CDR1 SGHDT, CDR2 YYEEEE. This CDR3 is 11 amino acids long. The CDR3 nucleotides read TGTGCCAGCAGCACAGGGGGGGTGGCTTTCTTT. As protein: CASSTGGVAFF.

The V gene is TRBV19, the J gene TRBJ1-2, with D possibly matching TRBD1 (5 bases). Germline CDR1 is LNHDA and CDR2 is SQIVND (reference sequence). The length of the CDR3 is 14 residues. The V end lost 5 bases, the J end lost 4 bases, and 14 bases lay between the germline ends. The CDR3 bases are TGTGCCAGTAGTGTAGTAACACAGGCCTATGGCTACACCTTC. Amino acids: CASSVVTQAYGYTF.

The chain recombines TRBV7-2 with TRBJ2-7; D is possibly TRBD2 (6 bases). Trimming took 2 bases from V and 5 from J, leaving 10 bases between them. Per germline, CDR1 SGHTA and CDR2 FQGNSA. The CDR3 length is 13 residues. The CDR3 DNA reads TGTGCCAGCAGCTTAACTAGCTGGGACGAGCAGTACTTC. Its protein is CASSLTSWDEQYF.

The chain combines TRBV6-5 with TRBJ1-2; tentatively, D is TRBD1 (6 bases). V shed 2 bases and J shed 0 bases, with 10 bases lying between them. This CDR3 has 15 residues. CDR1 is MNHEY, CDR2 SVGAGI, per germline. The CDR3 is CASSYADRANYGYTF. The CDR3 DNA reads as TGTGCCAGCAGTTACGCGGACAGAGCTAACTATGGCTACACCTTC.

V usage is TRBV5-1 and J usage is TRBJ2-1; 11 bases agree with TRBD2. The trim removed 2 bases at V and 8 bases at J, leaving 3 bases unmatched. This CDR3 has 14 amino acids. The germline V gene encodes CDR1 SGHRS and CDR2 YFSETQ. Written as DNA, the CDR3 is TGCGCCAGCAGCTTACCGACTAGCGGGGATGAGCAGTTCTTC. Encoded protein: CASSLPTSGDEQFF.

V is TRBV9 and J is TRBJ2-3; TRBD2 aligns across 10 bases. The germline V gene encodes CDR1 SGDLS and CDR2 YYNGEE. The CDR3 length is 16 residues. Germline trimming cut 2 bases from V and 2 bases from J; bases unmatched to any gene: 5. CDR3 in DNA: TGTGCCAGCAGCGTCAGAGCGGGAGGGCCCACAGATACGCAGTATTTT. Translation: CASSVRAGGPTDTQYF.

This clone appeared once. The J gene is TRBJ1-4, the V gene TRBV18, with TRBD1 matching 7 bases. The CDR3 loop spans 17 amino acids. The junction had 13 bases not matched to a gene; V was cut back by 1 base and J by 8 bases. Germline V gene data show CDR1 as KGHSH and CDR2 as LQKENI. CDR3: CASSPRGPTGLVEKLFF. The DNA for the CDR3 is TGTGCCAGCTCACCACGGGGCCCGACAGGGTTGGTCGAAAAACTGTTTTTT.

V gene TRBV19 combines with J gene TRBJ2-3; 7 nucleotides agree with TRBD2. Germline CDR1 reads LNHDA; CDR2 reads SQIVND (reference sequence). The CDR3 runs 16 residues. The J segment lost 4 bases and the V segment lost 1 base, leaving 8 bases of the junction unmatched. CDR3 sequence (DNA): TGTGCCAGTAGTATAGGGGGCGGGAGTCTCGCAGATACGCAGTATTTT. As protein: CASSIGGGSLADTQYF.

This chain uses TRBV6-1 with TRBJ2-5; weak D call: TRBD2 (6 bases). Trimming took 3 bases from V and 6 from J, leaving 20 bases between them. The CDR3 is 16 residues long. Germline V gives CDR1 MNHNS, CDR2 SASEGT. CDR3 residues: CASSESVTRGFQTQYF. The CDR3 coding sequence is TGTGCCAGCAGTGAGTCGGTGACTAGAGGTTTTCAGACCCAGTACTTC.

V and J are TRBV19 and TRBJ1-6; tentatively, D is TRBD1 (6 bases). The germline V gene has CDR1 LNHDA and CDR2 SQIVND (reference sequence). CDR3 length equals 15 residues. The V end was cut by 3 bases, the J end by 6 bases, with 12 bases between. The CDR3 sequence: CASSIQGRGNSPLHF. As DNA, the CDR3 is TGTGCCAGTAGTATTCAGGGGCGCGGTAATTCACCCCTCCACTTT. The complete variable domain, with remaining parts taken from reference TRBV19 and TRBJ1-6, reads DGGITQSPKYLFRKEGQNVTLSCEQNLNHDAMYWYRQDPGQGLRLIYYSQIVNDFQKGDIAEGYSVSREKKESFPLTVTSAQKNPTAFYLCASSIQGRGNSPLHFGNGTRLTVT.

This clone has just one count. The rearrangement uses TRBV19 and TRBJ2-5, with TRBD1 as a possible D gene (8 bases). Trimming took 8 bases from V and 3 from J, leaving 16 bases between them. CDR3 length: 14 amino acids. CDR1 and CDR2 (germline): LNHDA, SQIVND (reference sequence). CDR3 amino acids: CASRRQGTKETQYF. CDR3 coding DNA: TGTGCCAGTCGACGACAGGGGACTAAAGAGACCCAGTACTTC.

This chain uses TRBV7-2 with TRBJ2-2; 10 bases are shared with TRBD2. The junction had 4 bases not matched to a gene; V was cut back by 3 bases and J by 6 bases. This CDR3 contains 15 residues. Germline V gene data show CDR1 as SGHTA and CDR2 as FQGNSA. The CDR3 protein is CASSFGSGRSGELFF. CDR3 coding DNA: TGTGCCAGCAGCTTTGGTAGCGGGAGGTCCGGGGAGCTGTTTTTT.

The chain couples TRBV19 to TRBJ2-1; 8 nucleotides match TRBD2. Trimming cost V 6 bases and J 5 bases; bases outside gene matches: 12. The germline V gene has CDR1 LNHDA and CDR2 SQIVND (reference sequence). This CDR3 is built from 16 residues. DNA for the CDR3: TGTGCCAGTAGCTTGGGCCTTCGGGGGGGGAACAATGAGCAGTTCTTC. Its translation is CASSLGLRGGNNEQFF.

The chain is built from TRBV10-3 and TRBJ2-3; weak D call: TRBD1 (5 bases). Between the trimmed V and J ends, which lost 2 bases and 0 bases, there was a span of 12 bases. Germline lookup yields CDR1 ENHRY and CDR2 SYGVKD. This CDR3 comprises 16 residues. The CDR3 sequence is CAISERGIPSTDTQYF. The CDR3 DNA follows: TGTGCCATCAGTGAGAGGGGAATCCCGAGCACAGATACGCAGTATTTT.

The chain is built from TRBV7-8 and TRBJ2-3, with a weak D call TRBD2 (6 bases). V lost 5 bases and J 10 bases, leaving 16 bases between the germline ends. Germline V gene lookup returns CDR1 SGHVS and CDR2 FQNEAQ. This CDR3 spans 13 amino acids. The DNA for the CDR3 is TGTGCCAGCAGCCCCTCCACTAGCACGCCGCAGTATTTT. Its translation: CASSPSTSTPQYF.

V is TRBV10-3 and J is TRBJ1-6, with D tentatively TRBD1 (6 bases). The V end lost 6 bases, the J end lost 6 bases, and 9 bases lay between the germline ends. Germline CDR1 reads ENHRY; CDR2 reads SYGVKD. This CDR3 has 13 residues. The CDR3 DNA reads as TGTGCCATCAGGGGGGGGGCTAATTCACCCCTCCACTTT. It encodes CAIRGGANSPLHF.